This T cell receptor (beta chain) was documented in a study of blood T cells in healthy people across ages. Germline CDR1 DFQATT, CDR2 SNEGSKA (reference sequence). V was clipped by 4 bases and J by 5 bases; unmatched bases: 10. The CDR3 covers 16 residues. Sample-barcoded 5' priming and a J-beta primer mix drove a second PCR of 7 to 11 cycles. The template-switch adaptor, which had 12 random nucleotides, put a tag on each cDNA molecule. TCRdb used MiXCR to reprocess the 5' RACE reads, holding one entry per CDR3 protein. The table lists about 1.6 million distinct CDR3 sequences, almost 35% of them singletons.

The TCR originated in a woman in her 30s in good health. Sequencing was performed on blood. The rearrangement links TRBV20-1 to TRBJ2-7; 14 bases map to TRBD2. The CDR3 DNA reads TGCAGTGCTACAAGACTAGCGGGAGGGCCGAGGAACGAGCAGTACTTC. Translation gives CSATRLAGGPRNEQYF.